The source of this T cell receptor beta chain is a study of T cell responses to AZD1222 COVID-19 vaccine. Regarding the study as a whole: At 160-218 and 743-854, vaccine-associated CD4 TCRs were dominant, and they spanned spike. Most donors were white British and more were female, and clonal diversity was possibly underestimated. Samples come after the peak T cell response, not at day 14. Seropositivity was recorded at baseline in only a handful of AZD1222 recipients.

CDR3 length: 13 amino acids. V was pared by 4 bases and J by 7 bases, with 13 bases between. Germline V gives CDR1 GTSNPN, CDR2 SVGIG (reference sequence). Worth noting for this clone: The target antigen is unknown.

Sequenced by immunoSEQ multiplex PCR; TCRdb stores in-frame clones only, minus some. The table has 70,000 to 95,000 clones, approximately 90% seen once. The specimen was peripheral blood, collected on day 0 of MenACWY control vaccination. V usage is TRBV30 and J usage is TRBJ1-4; D perhaps matches TRBD1 (6 bases). This sequence was found in an adult in good health. The CDR3 protein is CAWTGGAFEKLFF. The DNA of the CDR3 is TGTGCCTGGACTGGGGGCGCATTTGAAAAACTGTTTTTT.